What follows is one T cell receptor beta chain and its context. This entry belongs to a study of blood T cell repertoires in COVID-19. Per germline, CDR1 MNHEY and CDR2 SMNVEV (reference sequence). This CDR3 has 16 amino acids. Trimming stripped 3 bases from V and 0 bases from J, with 12 bases between. Data came from immunoSEQ multiplex PCR; TCRdb stores just in-frame clones and leaves some out. Of around 300,000 clones listed, about 87% are singletons. This sequence originates from a woman between 45 and 60 years old who had recovered from COVID-19. Sequenced sample: PBMCs or T cells enriched from blood (not recorded which). V usage is TRBV27 and J usage is TRBJ1-3; D call uncertain. This CDR3 is CASSLRQPGSGNTIYF. The CDR3 DNA is TGTGCCAGCAGTTTGAGGCAGCCTGGCTCTGGAAACACCATATATTTT.